This T cell receptor beta chain came from a study of blood T cell repertoires in COVID-19. V was pared by 6 bases and J by 1 base, with 9 bases of the junction left unmatched. The CDR3 length is 15 residues. Germline CDR1 and CDR2: MNHEY and SMNVEV (reference sequence). The assay was immunoSEQ multiplex PCR, and TCRdb's table has in-frame clones only and misses some. Here the sample spans under 300,000 clones, about 88% being singletons. The sequence was collected from a woman between 40 and 55 years old who had recovered from COVID-19. This chain connects TRBV27 to TRBJ2-7; 7 bases agree with TRBD1. Sequencing was performed on peripheral blood. The CDR3 nucleotides read TGTGCCAGCAGGGATACAGGGGCGGCTTCCTACGAGCAGTACTTC. Its protein is CASRDTGAASYEQYF.